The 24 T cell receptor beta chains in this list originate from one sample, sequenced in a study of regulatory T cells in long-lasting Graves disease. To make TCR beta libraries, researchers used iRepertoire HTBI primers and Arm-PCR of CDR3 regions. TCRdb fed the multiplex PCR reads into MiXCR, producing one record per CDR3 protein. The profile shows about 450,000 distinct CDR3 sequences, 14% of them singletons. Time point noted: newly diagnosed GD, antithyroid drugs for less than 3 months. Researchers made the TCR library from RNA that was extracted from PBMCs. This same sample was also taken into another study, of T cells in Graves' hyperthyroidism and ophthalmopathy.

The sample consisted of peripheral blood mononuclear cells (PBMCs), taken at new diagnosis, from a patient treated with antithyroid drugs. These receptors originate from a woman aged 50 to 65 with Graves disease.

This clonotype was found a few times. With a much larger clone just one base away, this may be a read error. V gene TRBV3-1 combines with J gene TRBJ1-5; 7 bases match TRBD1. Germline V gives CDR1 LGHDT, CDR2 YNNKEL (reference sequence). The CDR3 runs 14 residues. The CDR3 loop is CVSSPDRNNQPQHF. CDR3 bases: TGTGTCAGCAGCCCGGACAGGAACAATCAGCCCCAGCATTTT.

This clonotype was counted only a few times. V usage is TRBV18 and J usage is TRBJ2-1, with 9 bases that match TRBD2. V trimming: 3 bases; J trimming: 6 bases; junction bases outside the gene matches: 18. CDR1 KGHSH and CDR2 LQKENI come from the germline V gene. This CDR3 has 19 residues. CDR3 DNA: TGTGCCAGCTCACCGGGGGACAAACCCGGGACTAGCCTACTCAATGAGCAGTTCTTC. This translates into CASSPGDKPGTSLLNEQFF.

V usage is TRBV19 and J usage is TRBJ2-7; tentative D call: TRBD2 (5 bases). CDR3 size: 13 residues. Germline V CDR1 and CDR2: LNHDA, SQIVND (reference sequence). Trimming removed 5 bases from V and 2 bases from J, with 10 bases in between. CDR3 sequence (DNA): TGTGCCAGTAGTCCAGCGGCACCCTACGAGCAGTACTTC. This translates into CASSPAAPYEQYF.

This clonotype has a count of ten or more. CDR3: CSARAPDLENQPQHF. CDR3 DNA: TGCAGTGCTAGAGCCCCGGACTTGGAGAATCAGCCCCAGCATTTT. The chain couples TRBV20-1 to TRBJ1-5; the D is unclear. CDR1 is DFQATT, CDR2 SNEGSKA, per germline (reference sequence). The CDR3 covers 15 residues. The V and J ends lost 1 base and 4 bases respectively, with 14 bases between them.

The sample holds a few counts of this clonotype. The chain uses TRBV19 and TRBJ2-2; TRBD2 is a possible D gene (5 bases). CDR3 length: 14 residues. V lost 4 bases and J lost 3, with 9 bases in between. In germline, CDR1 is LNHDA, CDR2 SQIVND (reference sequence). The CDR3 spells CASSRERDTGELFF. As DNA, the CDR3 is TGTGCCAGTAGTAGGGAGAGGGACACCGGGGAGCTGTTTTTT.

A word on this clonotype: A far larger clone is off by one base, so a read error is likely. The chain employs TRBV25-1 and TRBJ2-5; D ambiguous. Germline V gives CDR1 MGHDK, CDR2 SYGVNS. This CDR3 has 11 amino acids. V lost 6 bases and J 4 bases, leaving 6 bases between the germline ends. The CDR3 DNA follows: TGTGCCAGCAGATTTGGAGAGACCCAGTACTTC. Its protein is CASRFGETQYF.

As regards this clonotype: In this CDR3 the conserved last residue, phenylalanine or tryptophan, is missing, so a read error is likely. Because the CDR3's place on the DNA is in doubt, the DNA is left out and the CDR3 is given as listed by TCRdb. CDR3: CSTRDLGGSAVG. The chain employs TRBV20-1 and TRBJ2-1; TRBD2 is taken as the D call from the table, unchecked against the DNA. The CDR3 spans 12 residues, counting both ends. Per germline, CDR1 DFQATT and CDR2 SNEGSKA (reference sequence).

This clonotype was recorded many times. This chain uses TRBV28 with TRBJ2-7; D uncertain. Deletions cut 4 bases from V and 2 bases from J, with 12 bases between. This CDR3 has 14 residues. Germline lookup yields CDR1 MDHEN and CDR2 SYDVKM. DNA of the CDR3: TGTGCCAGCAGTTCGGTTCGGCGGCCCTACGAGCAGTACTTC. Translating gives CASSSVRRPYEQYF.

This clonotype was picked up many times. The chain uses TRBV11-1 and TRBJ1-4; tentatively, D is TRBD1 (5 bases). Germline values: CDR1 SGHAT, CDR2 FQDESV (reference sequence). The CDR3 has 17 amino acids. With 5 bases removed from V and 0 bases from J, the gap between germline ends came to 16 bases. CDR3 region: CASSPGRQFPTNEKLFF. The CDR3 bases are TGTGCCAGCAGCCCGGGACGTCAATTTCCAACTAATGAAAAACTGTTTTTT.

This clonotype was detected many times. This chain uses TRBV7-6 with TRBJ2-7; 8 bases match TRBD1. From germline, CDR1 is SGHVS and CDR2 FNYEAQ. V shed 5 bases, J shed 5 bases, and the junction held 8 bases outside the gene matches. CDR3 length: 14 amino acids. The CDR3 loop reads CASSPARGLDEQYF. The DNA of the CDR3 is TGTGCCAGCAGCCCAGCCAGGGGGCTCGACGAGCAGTACTTC.

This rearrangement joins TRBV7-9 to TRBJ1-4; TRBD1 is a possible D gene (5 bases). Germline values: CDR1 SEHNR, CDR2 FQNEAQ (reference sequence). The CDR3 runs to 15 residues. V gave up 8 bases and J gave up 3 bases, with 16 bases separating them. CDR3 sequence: CASAGWSGPNEKLFF. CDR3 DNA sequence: TGTGCCAGCGCCGGTTGGTCAGGGCCTAATGAAAAACTGTTTTTT.

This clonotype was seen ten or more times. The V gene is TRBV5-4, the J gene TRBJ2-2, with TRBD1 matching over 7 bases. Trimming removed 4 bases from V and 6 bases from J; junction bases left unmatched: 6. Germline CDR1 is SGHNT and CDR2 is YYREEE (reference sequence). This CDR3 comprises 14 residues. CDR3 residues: CASSTGVAAGELFF. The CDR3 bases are TGTGCCAGCAGCACAGGGGTTGCAGCCGGGGAGCTGTTTTTT.

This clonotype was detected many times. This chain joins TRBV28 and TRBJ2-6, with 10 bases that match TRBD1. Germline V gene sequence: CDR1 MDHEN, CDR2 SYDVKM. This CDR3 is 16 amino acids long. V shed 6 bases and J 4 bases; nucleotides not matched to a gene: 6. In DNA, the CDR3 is TGTGCCAGCAGCCGACAGGGGGCGCAAGGGGCCAACGTCCTGACTTTC. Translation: CASSRQGAQGANVLTF.

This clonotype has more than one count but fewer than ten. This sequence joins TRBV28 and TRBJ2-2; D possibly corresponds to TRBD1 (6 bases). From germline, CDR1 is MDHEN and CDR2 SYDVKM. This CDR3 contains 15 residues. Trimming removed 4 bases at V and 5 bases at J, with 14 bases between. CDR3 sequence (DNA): TGTGCCAGCAGTTCCCCCGGGACAAATACCGGGGAGCTGTTTTTT. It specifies CASSSPGTNTGELFF. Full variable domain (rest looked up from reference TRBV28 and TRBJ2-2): DVKVTQSSRYLVKRTGEKVFLECVQDMDHENMFWYRQDPGLGLRLIYFSYDVKMKEKGDIPEGYSVSREKKERFSLILESASTNQTSMYLCASSSPGTNTGELFFGEGSRLTVL.

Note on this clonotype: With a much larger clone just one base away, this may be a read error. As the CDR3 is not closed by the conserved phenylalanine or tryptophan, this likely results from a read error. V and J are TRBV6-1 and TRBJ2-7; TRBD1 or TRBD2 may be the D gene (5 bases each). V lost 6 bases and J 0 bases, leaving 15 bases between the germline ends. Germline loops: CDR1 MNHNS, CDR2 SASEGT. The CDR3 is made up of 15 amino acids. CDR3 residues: CASRRGALSSYEQYL. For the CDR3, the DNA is TGTGCCAGCAGGCGAGGGGCCCTCAGCTCCTACGAGCAGTACCTC.

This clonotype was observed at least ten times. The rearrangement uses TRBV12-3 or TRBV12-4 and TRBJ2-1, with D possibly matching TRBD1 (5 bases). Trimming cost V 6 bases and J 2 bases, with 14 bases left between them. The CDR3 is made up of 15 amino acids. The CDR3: CASSETWGTYNEQFF. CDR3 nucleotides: TGTGCCAGCAGCGAGACTTGGGGCACCTACAATGAGCAGTTCTTC.

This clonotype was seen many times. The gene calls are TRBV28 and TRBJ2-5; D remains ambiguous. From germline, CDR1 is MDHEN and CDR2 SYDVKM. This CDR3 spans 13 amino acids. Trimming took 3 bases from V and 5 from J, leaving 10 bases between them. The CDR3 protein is CASSFPTVETQYF. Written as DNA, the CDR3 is TGTGCCAGCAGTTTCCCCACCGTGGAGACCCAGTACTTC.

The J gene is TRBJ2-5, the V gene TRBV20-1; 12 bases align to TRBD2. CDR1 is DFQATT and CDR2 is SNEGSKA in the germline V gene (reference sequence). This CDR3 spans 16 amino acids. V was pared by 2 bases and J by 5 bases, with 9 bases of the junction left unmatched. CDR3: CSARRLAGGGDETQYF. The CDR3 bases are TGCAGTGCTAGACGGCTAGCGGGAGGGGGAGACGAGACCCAGTACTTC.

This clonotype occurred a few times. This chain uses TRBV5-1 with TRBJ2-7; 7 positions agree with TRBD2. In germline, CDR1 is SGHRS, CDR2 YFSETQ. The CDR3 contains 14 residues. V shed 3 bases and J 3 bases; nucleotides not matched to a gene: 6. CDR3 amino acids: CASSSDSGNYEQYF. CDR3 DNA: TGCGCCAGCAGCTCCGACAGCGGGAACTACGAGCAGTACTTC.

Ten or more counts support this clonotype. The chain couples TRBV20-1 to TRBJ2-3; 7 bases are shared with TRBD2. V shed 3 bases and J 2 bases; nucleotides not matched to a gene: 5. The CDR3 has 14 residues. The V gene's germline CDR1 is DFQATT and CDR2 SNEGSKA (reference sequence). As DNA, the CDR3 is TGCAGTGCTAGCAGACTAGCTTACACAGATACGCAGTATTTT. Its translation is CSASRLAYTDTQYF.

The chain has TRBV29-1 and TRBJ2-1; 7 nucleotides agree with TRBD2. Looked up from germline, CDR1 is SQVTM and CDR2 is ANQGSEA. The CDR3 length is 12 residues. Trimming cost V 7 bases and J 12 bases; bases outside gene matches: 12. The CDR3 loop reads CSGLRGAGRQFF. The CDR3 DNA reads TGCAGCGGGCTCCGGGGAGCGGGACGGCAGTTCTTC.

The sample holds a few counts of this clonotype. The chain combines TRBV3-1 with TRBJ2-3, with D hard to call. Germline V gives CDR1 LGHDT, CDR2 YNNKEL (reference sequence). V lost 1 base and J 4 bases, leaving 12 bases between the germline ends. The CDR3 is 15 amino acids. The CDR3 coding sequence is TGTGCCAGCAGCCAAGTCTTGAGGTTCGCAGATACGCAGTATTTT. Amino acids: CASSQVLRFADTQYF.

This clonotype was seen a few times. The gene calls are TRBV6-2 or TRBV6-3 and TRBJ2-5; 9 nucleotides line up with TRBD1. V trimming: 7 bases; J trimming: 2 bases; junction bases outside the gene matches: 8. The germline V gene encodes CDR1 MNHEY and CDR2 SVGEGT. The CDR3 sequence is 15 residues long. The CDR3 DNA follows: TGTGCCAGCAAGAACCGGGACAGGGTTCAAGAGACCCAGTACTTC. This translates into CASKNRDRVQETQYF.

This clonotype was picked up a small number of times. As DNA, the CDR3 is TGTGCCAGCACCGCAGGGTGGCCCATGAACACTGAAGCTTTCTTT. This encodes CASTAGWPMNTEAFF. V is TRBV28 and J is TRBJ1-1, with D tentatively TRBD1 (5 bases). Per the germline V gene, CDR1 is MDHEN and CDR2 is SYDVKM. V lost 7 bases and J 0 bases, leaving 15 bases between the germline ends. The CDR3 is 15 residues long.